This T cell receptor beta chain derives from a study of circulating CD8 cells and anti-PD-1 response in melanoma. Study overall: Non-responders showed stable or progressive disease; responders showed complete or partial response. Study observations and caveats: No tumor material was available, so peptide assays assessed reactivity. DNEG was most diverse; TIGIT repertoires were least diverse. At M1, fewer than 7% of TRB clonotypes appeared in multiple subsets.

Live CD3+CD8+TCRalphabeta+ cells were sorted into four subsets by PD-1 and/or TIGIT. This clonotype is categorized as medium-sized. Antigen unknown. Each library started from about 15 ng of total RNA using the QIAseq Immune Repertoire TCR panel. TCRdb re-called the reads with MiXCR, one entry per CDR3 protein. The sample yields some 780 distinct CDR3 sequences, roughly 7.6% seen once. V was trimmed by 0 bases and J by 4 bases, leaving 9 bases between them. This CDR3 region has 14 residues. Germline V lookup: CDR1 LGHNA, CDR2 YSLEER. The sequence came from a human donor with melanoma. The sample was CD8+ T cells from PBMCs, taken at baseline or after one month of anti-PD-1 therapy (not recorded which). The rearrangement uses TRBV4-3 and TRBJ1-1, with a possible D match to TRBD1 (5 bases). CDR3 nucleotides: TGCGCCAGCAGCCAAGATAGTAGGGGCACTGAAGCTTTCTTT. It codes for CASSQDSRGTEAFF.